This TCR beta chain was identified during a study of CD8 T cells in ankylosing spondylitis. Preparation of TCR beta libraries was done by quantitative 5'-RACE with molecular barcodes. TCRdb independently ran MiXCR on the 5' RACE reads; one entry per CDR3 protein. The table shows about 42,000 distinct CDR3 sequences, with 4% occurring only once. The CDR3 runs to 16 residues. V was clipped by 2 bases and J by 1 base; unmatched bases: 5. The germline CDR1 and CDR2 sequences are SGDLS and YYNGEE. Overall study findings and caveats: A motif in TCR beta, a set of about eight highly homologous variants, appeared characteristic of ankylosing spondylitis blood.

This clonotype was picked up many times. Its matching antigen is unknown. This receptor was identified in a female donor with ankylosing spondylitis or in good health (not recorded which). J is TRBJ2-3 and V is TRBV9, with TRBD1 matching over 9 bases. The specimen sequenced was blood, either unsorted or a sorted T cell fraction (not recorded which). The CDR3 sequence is CASSVTGGAGTDTQYF. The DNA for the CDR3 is TGTGCCAGCAGCGTCACAGGGGGCGCGGGCACAGATACGCAGTATTTT.